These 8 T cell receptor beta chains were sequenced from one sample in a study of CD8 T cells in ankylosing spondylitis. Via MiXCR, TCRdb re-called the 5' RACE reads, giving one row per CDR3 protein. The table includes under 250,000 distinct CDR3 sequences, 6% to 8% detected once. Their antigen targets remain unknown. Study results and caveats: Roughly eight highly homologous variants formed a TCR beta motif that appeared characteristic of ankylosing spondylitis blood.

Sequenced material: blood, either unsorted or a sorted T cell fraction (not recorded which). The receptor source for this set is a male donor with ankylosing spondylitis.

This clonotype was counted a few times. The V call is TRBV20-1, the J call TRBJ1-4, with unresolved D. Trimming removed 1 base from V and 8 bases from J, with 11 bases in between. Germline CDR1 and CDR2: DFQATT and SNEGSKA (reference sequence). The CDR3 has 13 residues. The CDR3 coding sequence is TGCAGTGCTAGAGGGTCGGGTGGGGAAAAACTGTTTTTT. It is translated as CSARGSGGEKLFF.

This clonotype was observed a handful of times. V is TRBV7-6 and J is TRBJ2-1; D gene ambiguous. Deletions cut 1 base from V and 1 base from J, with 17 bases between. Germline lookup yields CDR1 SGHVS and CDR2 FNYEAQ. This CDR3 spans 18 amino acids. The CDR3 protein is CASSLVGFGRYSYNEQFF. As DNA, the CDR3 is TGTGCCAGCAGCTTAGTAGGGTTCGGACGCTATTCCTACAATGAGCAGTTCTTC.

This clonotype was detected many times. CDR3 in amino acids: CASSLDGTGVEKLFF. The CDR3 DNA reads TGCGCCAGCAGCTTGGATGGGACAGGGGTTGAAAAACTGTTTTTT. The genes are TRBV5-1 and TRBJ1-4, with TRBD1 identical over 10 bases. Germline V CDR1 and CDR2: SGHRS, YFSETQ. V was pared by 0 bases and J by 7 bases, with 3 bases of the junction left unmatched. The CDR3 extends over 15 amino acids.

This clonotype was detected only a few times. The CDR3 nucleotides are TGTGCCATCAGTGAGTCTCCGCGGCTACAAGAGACCCAGTACTTC. It translates to CAISESPRLQETQYF. The chain has TRBV10-3 and TRBJ2-5; D ambiguous. Germline CDR1 is ENHRY and CDR2 is SYGVKD. There are 15 residues in the CDR3. V lost 0 bases, J lost 2 bases, and 10 bases lay in between.

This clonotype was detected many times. CDR3 region: CASSEGTGPYEQYF. For the CDR3, the DNA is TGTGCCAGCAGTGAGGGGACAGGGCCCTACGAGCAGTACTTC. The rearrangement joins TRBV2 to TRBJ2-7, with 9 bases identical to TRBD1. The CDR3 spans 14 residues. Trimming removed 3 bases from V and 2 bases from J; junction bases left unmatched: 2. Per germline, CDR1 SNHLY and CDR2 FYNNEI.

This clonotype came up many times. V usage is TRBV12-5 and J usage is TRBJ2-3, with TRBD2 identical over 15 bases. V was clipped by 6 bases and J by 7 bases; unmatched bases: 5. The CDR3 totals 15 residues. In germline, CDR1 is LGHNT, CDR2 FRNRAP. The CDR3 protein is CASGWTSGGAHTQYF. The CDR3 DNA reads TGTGCTAGTGGATGGACTAGCGGGGGGGCGCATACGCAGTATTTT.

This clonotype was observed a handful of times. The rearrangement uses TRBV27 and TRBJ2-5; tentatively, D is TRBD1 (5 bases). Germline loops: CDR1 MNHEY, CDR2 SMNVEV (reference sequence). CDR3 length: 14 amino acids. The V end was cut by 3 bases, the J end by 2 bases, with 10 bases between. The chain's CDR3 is CASSFGGAQETQYF. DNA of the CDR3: TGTGCCAGCAGTTTCGGTGGGGCGCAAGAGACCCAGTACTTC.

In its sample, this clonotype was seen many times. The CDR3 DNA reads as TGCGCCAGCAGCTTTAGCGGTTCTTTTCCCTACGAGCAGTACTTC. Translating gives CASSFSGSFPYEQYF. The rearrangement joins TRBV5-1 to TRBJ2-7; perhaps TRBD2 as D (6 bases). V lost 2 bases and J lost 2, with 14 bases in between. The germline gives CDR1 SGHRS, CDR2 YFSETQ. The CDR3 has 15 residues. The whole variable domain, remainder taken from reference TRBV5-1 and TRBJ2-7, is KAGVTQTPRYLIKTRGQQVTLSCSPISGHRSVSWYQQTPGQGLQFLFEYFSETQRNKGNFPGRFSGRQFSNSRSEMNVSTLELGDSALYLCASSFSGSFPYEQYFGPGTRLTVT.